This is a list of T cell receptor beta chains from one sample in a study of blood T cell repertoires in COVID-19. Profiling relied on immunoSEQ multiplex PCR, and the TCRdb table lists in-frame clones only, not all of them. Found here are 120,000 to 150,000 clones, roughly 80% of them singletons; the top ten hold 2.5% to 3%. Sample: peripheral blood. The source is a woman in her forties with active or convalescent COVID-19. Both conserved end residues are part of each CDR3. D genes are given only for firm matches. The size field is filled for only some rows; it gives once, few, many or a size class.

abundance,d_gene,j_gene,len,v_gene,CDR3nt,CDR3aa
.,.,TRBJ2-1,14,TRBV2,TGTGCCAGCAGTGGACTGGGTTCCTACAATGAGCAGTTCTTC,CASSGLGSYNEQFF
once,.,TRBJ2-2,15,TRBV4-3,TGCGCCAGCAGCCAAGTGTCTAGCTACAGCGGGGAGCTGTTTTTT,CASSQVSSYSGELFF
.,.,TRBJ2-3,14,TRBV5-1,TGCGCCAGCAGCTCCGGACAGAGCACAGATACGCAGTATTTT,CASSSGQSTDTQYF
.,.,TRBJ1-2,16,TRBV27,TGTGCCAGCAGTCCCCAAGTAGCACTTTCACACTATGGCTACACCTTC,CASSPQVALSHYGYTF
once,.,TRBJ1-2,16,TRBV5-5,TGTGCCAGCAGCCTTGTAGACGCGGGCCCTAACTATGGCTACACCTTC,CASSLVDAGPNYGYTF
.,TRBD2,TRBJ2-3,15,TRBV27,TGTGCCAGCAATGGCGGGGGGCGGCCCACAGATACGCAGTATTTT,CASNGGGRPTDTQYF
.,.,TRBJ1-2,13,TRBV6-5,TGTGCCAGCAGTTACTCGGCCCCCTATGGCTACACCTTC,CASSYSAPYGYTF
once,TRBD2,TRBJ2-3,17,TRBV6-2/TRBV6-3,TGTGCCAGCAGTTACCCCAGGATAGCGGGGCAGACAGATACGCAGTATTTT,CASSYPRIAGQTDTQYF
.,TRBD1,TRBJ1-5,15,TRBV28,TGTGCCAGCAGTTTCGGGAACAGGGGGATTCAGCCCCAGCATTTT,CASSFGNRGIQPQHF
.,TRBD1,TRBJ2-5,13,TRBV2,TGTGCCAGCAGGGGGACAGCCCAAGAGACCCAGTACTTC,CASRGTAQETQYF
.,.,TRBJ2-5,15,TRBV24-1,TGTGCCACCCAACAAGGAGTCGCGAATGAAGAGACCCAGTACTTC,CATQQGVANEETQYF
.,.,TRBJ1-2,13,TRBV9,TGTGCCAGCAGCGTAGCCCCGACGGGGGGCTACACCTTC,CASSVAPTGGYTF
.,TRBD1,TRBJ2-5,15,TRBV24-1,TGTGCCACCTCCGCCGTGACAGGGGGCGAGGAGACCCAGTACTTC,CATSAVTGGEETQYF
.,TRBD1,TRBJ2-7,16,TRBV27,TGTGCCAGTTCCCGGGACAGGCAGTTGACGGGTTACGAGCAGTACTTC,CASSRDRQLTGYEQYF
.,TRBD2,TRBJ2-1,15,TRBV30,TGTGCCTGGAGTTTACTAGCGGCATCCTACAATGAGCAGTTCTTC,CAWSLLAASYNEQFF
.,.,TRBJ1-6,12,TRBV28,TGTGCCAGCTCCGGAGGGGATTCACCCCTCCACTTT,CASSGGDSPLHF
.,.,TRBJ2-1,13,TRBV6-5,TGTGCCAGCAGTTACGGCGGGGACAATGAGCAGTTCTTC,CASSYGGDNEQFF
.,TRBD1,TRBJ1-6,14,TRBV30,TGTGCCTGGAGCACCGGGACAGGGGATTCACCCCTCCACTTT,CAWSTGTGDSPLHF
.,.,TRBJ1-1,14,TRBV28,TGTGCCACCTGGCGCGGAGGGTTGGGCACTGAAGCTTTCTTT,CATWRGGLGTEAFF
.,.,TRBJ2-3,13,TRBV7-2,TGTGCCAGCAGCTTTGTCGGCACAGATACGCAGTATTTT,CASSFVGTDTQYF
once,TRBD1,TRBJ1-2,13,TRBV18,TGTGCCAGCTCACCAGATTTAGGGGGCGGCTACACCTTC,CASSPDLGGGYTF
.,.,TRBJ2-1,15,TRBV6-5,TGTGCCAGCACCACGGCGGGGCCTACCTACAATGAGCAGTTCTTC,CASTTAGPTYNEQFF
once,.,TRBJ1-2,15,TRBV19,TGTGCCAGTAGGGCAGGGGACATCAGGGTCGGGGGCTACACCTTC,CASRAGDIRVGGYTF
once,.,TRBJ1-2,15,TRBV4-3,TGCGCCAGCAGCTCTCGGGGGGGTCCCCTCTATGGCTACACCTTC,CASSSRGGPLYGYTF
.,TRBD1,TRBJ2-5,19,TRBV24-1,TGTGCCACCAGTGAGTCGACAGGGCCGGGTACCCTGCGTCAAGAGACCCAGTACTTC,CATSESTGPGTLRQETQYF
.,TRBD1,TRBJ1-3,15,TRBV2,TGTGCCAGCAGGGACAGACAGGGCTCTGGAAACACCATATATTTT,CASRDRQGSGNTIYF
.,TRBD1,TRBJ2-6,16,TRBV19,TGTGCCAGTGGGACAGGGGACCCCTCTGGGGCCAACGTCCTGACTTTC,CASGTGDPSGANVLTF
.,.,TRBJ2-1,12,TRBV2,TGTGCCAGCAGTGGACTGTACAATGAGCAGTTCTTC,CASSGLYNEQFF